This T cell receptor beta chain was found in a study of shared clonotypes between healthy human individuals. The authors distributed each subset's genomic DNA evenly over several immunoSEQ plates. Measured with immunoSEQ multiplex PCR; TCRdb has only the in-frame clones, and not every one. The sample carries some 2 million clones, 85% to 95% recorded once. Trimming left V 3 bases short and J 7 bases short, with 12 bases between. Per germline, CDR1 ENHRY and CDR2 SYGVKD. The CDR3 runs to 13 residues. The chain combines TRBV10-3 with TRBJ1-1, with D unclear. This TCR derives from a man between 18 and 29 years old in good health. The sequenced sample was naive CD4+ T cells sorted from blood. Subset noted: CD45RA+ positively selected. The CDR3 nucleotides read TGTGCCATCAGTGACGGTGGGTTTGGTGAAGCTTTCTTT. It translates to CAISDGGFGEAFF.